This T cell receptor (beta chain) was sequenced during a study of CD8 T cells in Susac syndrome (dated by TCRdb to the late 2010s). Some background on the complete study: The study used repertoire sequencing to test whether antigen drove CD8+ T cell activation and differentiation in Susac syndrome. Clonality of the CD8+ T cell repertoire was compared between around 13 healthy donors, roughly 14 Susac syndrome patients and 15 or so multiple sclerosis patients. On the study overall, not on this receptor specifically: The number of individuals in the TCR sequencing and HLA analysis was acknowledged as relatively small.

RNA was extracted with the RNeasy kit and about 0.5 to 1 ug was reverse transcribed using random hexamers. TCR beta CDR3 regions were amplified with the immunoSEQ multiplex PCR assay covering 54 Vbeta and 13 Jbeta segments. To correct PCR amplification bias, a synthetic template baseline was used for both primer optimization and computational correction. The original pipeline was this. Reads were annotated to V, D and J genes according to IMGT and were analyzed with immunoSEQ Analyzer, with only productive sequences retained. Clonality was computed as one minus Shannon entropy normalized by log2 of the number of productive unique sequences. For each patient and control, public and private clones were evaluated within the 100 most prevalent clones. Clones were defined as Susac-specific if absent from the healthy and MS cohorts, from 900 to 1,300 published viral clones and from other ImmuneACCESS disease sequences. TCRdb reworked the public reads: Q25 trimming with fastp, MiXCR clone assembly, productive beta chains retained. Under each unique CDR3 protein, matching rows form one entry showing the most common genes and DNA. Clone size and V and J calls follow TCRdb, not the original study. The sample table contains 150,000 to 190,000 distinct CDR3 sequences; only one count was recorded for about 94% of them. The top ten constitute about 0.19% of the sample.

High-throughput TCR beta sequencing profiled peripheral blood CD8+ and CD4+ T cells from healthy donors, Susac syndrome patients and multiple sclerosis patients. The multiple sclerosis controls were treatment-naive patients who had stable or active relapsing-remitting disease and met the revised McDonald criteria. Bulk CD8+ and CD4+ T cells were purified by magnetic negative isolation, while CD8+ TEMRA cells were enriched using FACS. Blood was collected in EDTA tubes and processed within 24 hours, with PBMCs isolated through density gradient centrifugation. PBMCs intended for TCR sequencing were cryopreserved in liquid nitrogen and were subsequently thawed in a 37 degrees C water bath. A purity of at least 90% was achieved for sorted or isolated CD4+, CD8+ and CD8+ TEMRA cells. To note about this clonotype: This receptor's antigen is unknown. Base qualities are missing; no much larger clone stands one base away.

Sequences MGHRA (CDR1) and YSYEKL (CDR2) are obtained from the germline V gene. The trim is 1 base for V and 5 bases for J, with a gap of 12 bases between the germline ends. Including cysteine and phenylalanine, the CDR3 has 15 amino acids. CDR3 DNA is the only sequence kept; it has 45 bases, read in frame from the first base. The sequencing input was CD8+ T cells from PBMCs. This receptor was identified in a human donor with multiple sclerosis. The rearrangement joined TRBV4-1 to TRBJ2-1, with a weak D call of TRBD2 (6 bases match). The CDR3 has the sequence CASSQGGGLDNEQFF. The DNA sequence reads TGCGCCAGCAGCCAAGGGGGAGGCCTCGACAATGAGCAGTTCTTC.